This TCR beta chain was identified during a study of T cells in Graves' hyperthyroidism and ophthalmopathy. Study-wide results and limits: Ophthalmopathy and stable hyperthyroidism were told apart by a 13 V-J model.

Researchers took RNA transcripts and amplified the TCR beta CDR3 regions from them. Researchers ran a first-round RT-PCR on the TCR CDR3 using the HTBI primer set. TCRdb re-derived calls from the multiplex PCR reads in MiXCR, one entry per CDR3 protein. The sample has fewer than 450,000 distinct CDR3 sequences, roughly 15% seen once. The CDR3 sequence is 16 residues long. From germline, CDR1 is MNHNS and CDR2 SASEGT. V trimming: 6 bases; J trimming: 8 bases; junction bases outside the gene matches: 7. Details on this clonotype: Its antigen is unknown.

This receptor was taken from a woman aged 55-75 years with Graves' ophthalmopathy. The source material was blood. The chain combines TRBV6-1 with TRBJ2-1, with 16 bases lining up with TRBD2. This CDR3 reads CASRSLGLAGGHEQFF. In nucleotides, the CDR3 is TGTGCCAGCAGATCACTGGGACTAGCGGGAGGGCATGAGCAGTTCTTC.